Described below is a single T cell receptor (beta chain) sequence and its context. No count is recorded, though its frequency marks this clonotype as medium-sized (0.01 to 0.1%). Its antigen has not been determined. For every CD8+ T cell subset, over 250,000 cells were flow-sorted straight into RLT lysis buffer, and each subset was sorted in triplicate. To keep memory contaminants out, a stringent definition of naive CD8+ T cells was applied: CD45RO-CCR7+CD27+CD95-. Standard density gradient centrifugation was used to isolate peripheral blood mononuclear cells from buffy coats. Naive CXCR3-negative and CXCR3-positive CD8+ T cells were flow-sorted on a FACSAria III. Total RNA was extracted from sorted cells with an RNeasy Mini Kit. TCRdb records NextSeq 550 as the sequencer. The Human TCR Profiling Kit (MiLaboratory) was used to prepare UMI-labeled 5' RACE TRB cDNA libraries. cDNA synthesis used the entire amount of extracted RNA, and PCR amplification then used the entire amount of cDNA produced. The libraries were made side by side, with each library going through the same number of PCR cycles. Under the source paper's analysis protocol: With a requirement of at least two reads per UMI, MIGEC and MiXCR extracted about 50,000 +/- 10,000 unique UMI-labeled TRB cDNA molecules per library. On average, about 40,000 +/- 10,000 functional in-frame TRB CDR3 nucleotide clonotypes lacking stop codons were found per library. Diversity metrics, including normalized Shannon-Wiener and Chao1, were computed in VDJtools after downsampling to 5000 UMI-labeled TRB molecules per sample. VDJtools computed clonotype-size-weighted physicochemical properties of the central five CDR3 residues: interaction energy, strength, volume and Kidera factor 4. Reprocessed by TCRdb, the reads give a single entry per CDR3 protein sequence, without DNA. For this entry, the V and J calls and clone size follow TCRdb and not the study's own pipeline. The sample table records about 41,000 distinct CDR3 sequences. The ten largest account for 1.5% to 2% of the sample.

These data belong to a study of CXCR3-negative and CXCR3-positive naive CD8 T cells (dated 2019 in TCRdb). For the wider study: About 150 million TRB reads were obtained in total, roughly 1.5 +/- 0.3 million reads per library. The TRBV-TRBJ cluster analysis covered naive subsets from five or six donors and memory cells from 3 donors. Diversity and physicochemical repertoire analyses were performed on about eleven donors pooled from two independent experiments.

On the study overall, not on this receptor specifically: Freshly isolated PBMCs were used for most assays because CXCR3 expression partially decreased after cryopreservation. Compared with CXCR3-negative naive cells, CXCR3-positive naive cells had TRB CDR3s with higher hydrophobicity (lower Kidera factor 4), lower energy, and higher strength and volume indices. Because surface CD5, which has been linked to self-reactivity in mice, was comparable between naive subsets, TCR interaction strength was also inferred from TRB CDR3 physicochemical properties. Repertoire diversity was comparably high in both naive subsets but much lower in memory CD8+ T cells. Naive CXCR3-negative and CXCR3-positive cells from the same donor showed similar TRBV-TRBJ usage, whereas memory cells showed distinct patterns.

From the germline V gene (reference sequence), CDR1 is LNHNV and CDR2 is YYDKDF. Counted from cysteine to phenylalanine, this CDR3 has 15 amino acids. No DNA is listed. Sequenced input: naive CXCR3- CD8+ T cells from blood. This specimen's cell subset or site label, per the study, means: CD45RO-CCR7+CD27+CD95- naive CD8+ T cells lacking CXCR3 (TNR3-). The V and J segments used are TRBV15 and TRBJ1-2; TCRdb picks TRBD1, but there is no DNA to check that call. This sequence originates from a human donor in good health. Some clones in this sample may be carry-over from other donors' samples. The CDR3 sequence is CATSRERQGLDGYTF.